This T cell receptor (beta chain) was sequenced for a study of shared clonotypes between healthy human individuals. Study results and limitations: Naive subsets, compared against memory subsets, generally had larger estimated richness values.

Splitting the CD4+ cells yielded a CD45RA+ naive subset and a CD45RA-negative memory subset. The CDR3 runs 13 residues. Germline V CDR1 and CDR2: MDHEN, SYDVKM. V was cut by 6 bases and J by 2 bases, with 9 bases left in between. A deep-level run was used for the assay. Sorted-subset replicate PCRs used 150 to 200 ng DNA, some 33,000 T cell genomes. Only in-frame clones appear in the TCRdb table, and some are missing; sequencing was by immunoSEQ multiplex PCR. The repertoire has roughly 2.2 million clones, roughly 92% of them found once; the top ten carry about 0.36%. About this clone: What it binds is not known. Other nucleotide sequences in the sample specify the same CDR3.

Material for sequencing was naive CD4+ T cells from PBMCs. Subset indicated: CD45RA+ positively selected. This receptor was taken from a man aged 18-30 years in good health. Some clones in this sample may be carry-over from other donors' samples. This chain uses TRBV28 with TRBJ2-3; perhaps D is TRBD1 or TRBD2 (6 bases each). The CDR3 sequence is CASSGGYTDTQYF. CDR3 nucleotide sequence: TGTGCCAGCAGCGGGGGCTACACAGATACGCAGTATTTT.